This T cell receptor (beta chain) was identified during a study of breast tumors, draining lymph nodes, adjacent tissues. CDR1 is SGHTA and CDR2 is FQGNSA in the germline V gene. This CDR3 region has 14 residues. The J segment lost 0 bases and the V segment lost 4 bases, leaving 0 bases of the junction unmatched. One entry per CDR3 protein results from TCRdb running MiXCR on the multiplex PCR reads. The table shows 15,000 to 20,000 distinct CDR3 sequences, with less than 75% occurring only once. The source is a female donor with breast cancer. Some clones in this sample may be carry-over from other donors' samples. The sample comprised tumor-adjacent breast tissue. The V gene is TRBV7-2, the J gene TRBJ1-3; 7 bases match TRBD1. The CDR3 loop reads CASSWDSSGNTIYF. As DNA, the CDR3 is TGTGCCAGCAGCTGGGACAGCTCTGGAAACACCATATATTTT.